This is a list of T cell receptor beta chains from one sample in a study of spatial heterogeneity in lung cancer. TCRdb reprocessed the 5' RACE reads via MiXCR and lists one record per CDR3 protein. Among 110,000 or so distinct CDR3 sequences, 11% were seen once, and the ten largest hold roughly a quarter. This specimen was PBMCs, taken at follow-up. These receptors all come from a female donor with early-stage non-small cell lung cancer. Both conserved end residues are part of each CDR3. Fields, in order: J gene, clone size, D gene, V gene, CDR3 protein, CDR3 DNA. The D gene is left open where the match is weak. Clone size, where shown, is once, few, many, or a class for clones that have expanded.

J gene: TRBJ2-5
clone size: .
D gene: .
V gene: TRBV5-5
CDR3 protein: CASSLDPGYQETQYF
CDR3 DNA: TGTGCCAGCAGCTTGGACCCAGGGTACCAAGAGACCCAGTACTTC

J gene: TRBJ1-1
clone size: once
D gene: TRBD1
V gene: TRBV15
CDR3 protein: CATSGTGTGIEAFF
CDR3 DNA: TGTGCCACCAGCGGAACCGGGACAGGGATTGAAGCTTTCTTT

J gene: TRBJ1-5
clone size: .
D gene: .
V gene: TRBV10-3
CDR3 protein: CAISLGTISNQPQHF
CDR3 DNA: TGTGCCATTTCATTAGGGACAATTAGCAATCAGCCCCAGCATTTT

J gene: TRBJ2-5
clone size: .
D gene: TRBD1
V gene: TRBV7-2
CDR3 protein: CASSFDREETQYF
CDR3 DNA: TGTGCCAGCAGCTTCGACAGGGAAGAGACCCAGTACTTC

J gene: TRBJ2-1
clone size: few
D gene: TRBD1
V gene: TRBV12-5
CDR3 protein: CASGQGARSYNEQFF
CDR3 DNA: TGTGCTAGTGGCCAGGGGGCGAGGTCCTACAATGAGCAGTTCTTC

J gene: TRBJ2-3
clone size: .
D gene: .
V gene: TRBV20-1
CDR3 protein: CSAQSPGSWTDTQYF
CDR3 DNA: TGCAGTGCTCAGAGCCCCGGGAGTTGGACAGATACGCAGTATTTT

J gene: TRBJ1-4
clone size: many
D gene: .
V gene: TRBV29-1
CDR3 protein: CSVGQGREKLFF
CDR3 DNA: TGCAGCGTTGGCCAGGGTAGGGAAAAACTGTTTTTT

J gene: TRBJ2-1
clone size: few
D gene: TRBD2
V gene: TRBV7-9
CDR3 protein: CASSSASGRTYEQFF
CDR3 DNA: TGTGCCAGCAGCTCGGCTAGCGGGAGGACGTATGAGCAGTTCTTC

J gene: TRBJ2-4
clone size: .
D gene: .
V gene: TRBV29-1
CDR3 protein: CSVEEPGRNIQYF
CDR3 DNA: TGCAGCGTTGAAGAGCCAGGACGGAACATTCAGTACTTC

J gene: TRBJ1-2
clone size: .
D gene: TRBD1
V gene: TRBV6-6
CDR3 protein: CASTEHDRVSDGYTF
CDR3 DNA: TGTGCCAGCACCGAACACGACAGGGTTAGCGATGGCTACACCTTC

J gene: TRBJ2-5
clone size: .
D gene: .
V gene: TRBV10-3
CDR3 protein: CAISASGDVLETQYF
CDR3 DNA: TGTGCCATCAGTGCGAGCGGCGATGTTTTAGAGACCCAGTACTTC

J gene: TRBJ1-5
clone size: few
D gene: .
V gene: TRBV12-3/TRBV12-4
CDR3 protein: CASSFQDSNQPQHF
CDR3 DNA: TGTGCCAGCAGTTTCCAAGATAGCAATCAGCCCCAGCATTTT

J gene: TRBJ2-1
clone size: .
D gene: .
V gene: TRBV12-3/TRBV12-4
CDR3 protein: CASSSDSNEQFF
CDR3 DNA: TGTGCCAGCAGTTCGGACTCCAATGAGCAGTTCTTC

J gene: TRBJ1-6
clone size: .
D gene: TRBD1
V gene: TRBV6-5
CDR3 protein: CATARDRGRRNSPLHF
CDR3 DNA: TGTGCCACCGCCCGGGACAGGGGGCGGAGGAATTCACCCCTCCACTTT

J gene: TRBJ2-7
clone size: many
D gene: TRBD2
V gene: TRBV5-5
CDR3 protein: CASSFAGWTSGSREQYF
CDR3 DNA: TGTGCCAGCAGCTTCGCCGGATGGACTAGCGGGAGCCGGGAGCAGTACTTC

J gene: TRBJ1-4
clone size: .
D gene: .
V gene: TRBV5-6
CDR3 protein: CASSRPRAGNRVATNEKLFF
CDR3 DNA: TGTGCCAGCAGCCGTCCTAGGGCAGGAAACAGAGTTGCAACTAATGAAAAACTGTTTTTT

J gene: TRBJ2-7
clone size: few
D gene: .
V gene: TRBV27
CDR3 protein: CASSARAVYEQYF
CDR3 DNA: TGTGCCAGCAGTGCGAGAGCGGTCTACGAGCAGTACTTC

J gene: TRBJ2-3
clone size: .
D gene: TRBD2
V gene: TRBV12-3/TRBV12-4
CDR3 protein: CASSFHPLAGRDWGTDTQYF
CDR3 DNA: TGTGCCAGCAGTTTCCACCCTCTAGCGGGAAGGGATTGGGGCACAGATACGCAGTATTTT

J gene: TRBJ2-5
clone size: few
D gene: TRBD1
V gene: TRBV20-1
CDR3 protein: CSAYPQDRGNQETQYF
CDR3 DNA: TGCAGTGCGTATCCACAGGACAGGGGGAATCAAGAGACCCAGTACTTC

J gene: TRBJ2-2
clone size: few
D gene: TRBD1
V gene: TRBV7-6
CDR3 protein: CASSWDRAGELFF
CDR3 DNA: TGTGCCAGCAGCTGGGACAGGGCCGGGGAGCTGTTTTTT

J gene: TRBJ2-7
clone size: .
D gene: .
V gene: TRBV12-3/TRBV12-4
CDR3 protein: CASTPQDSYYEQYF
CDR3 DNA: TGTGCCAGCACCCCTCAGGACTCCTACTACGAGCAGTACTTC

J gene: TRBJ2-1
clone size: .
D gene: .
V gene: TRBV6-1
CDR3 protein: CASSERLSSYNEQFF
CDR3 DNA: TGTGCCAGCAGTGAAAGATTGTCCAGCTACAATGAGCAGTTCTTC

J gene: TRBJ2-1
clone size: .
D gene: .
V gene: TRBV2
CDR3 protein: CASSEQGVNEQFF
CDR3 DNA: TGTGCCAGCAGTGAACAGGGCGTCAATGAGCAGTTCTTC

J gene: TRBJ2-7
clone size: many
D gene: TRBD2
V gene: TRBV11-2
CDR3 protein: CASSRTRAYEQYF
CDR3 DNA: TGTGCCAGCAGCCGGACTAGGGCCTACGAGCAGTACTTC

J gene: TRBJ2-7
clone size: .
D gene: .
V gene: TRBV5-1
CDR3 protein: CASSLATGTPNEQYF
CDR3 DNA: TGCGCCAGCAGCTTGGCGACTGGGACTCCAAATGAGCAGTACTTC

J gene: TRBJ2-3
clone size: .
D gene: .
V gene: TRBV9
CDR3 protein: CASSARTVSTDTQYF
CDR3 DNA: TGTGCCAGCAGCGCCAGGACTGTTAGCACAGATACGCAGTATTTT